This passage covers 22 T cell receptor beta chains from one sample sequenced in a study of T cell responses to AZD1222 COVID-19 vaccine. The method was immunoSEQ multiplex PCR; TCRdb's version includes in-frame clones alone and lacks a portion of them. The sample yields around 80,000 clones, about 83% seen once. The specimen was peripheral blood, collected 28 days after the second AZD1222 dose. Every receptor here comes from an adult who received the AZD1222 COVID-19 vaccine.

This chain joins TRBV5-1 and TRBJ1-3, with TRBD1 matching 10 bases. Germline V gene sequence: CDR1 SGHRS, CDR2 YFSETQ. The CDR3 runs to 16 residues. Germline trimming cut 0 bases from V and 4 bases from J; bases unmatched to any gene: 4. CDR3 in DNA: TGCGCCAGCAGCTTGGTGGGACAGGGGCGAGGAAACACCATATATTTT. Amino acids: CASSLVGQGRGNTIYF.

The genes are TRBV2 and TRBJ1-6; D remains unclear. The germline V gene encodes CDR1 SNHLY and CDR2 FYNNEI. This CDR3 comprises 15 residues. Trimming took off 1 base at V and 9 bases at J, with 13 bases between the two ends. The CDR3 loop is CASSEVGRGSSPLHF. CDR3 nucleotide sequence: TGTGCCAGCAGTGAAGTGGGCCGAGGGTCTTCACCCCTCCACTTT.

This clone was counted a few times. J is TRBJ1-5 and V is TRBV13; D perhaps matches TRBD1 (5 bases). The CDR3 is 14 residues long. The V and J ends lost 2 bases and 7 bases respectively, with 12 bases between them. Germline V gives CDR1 PRHDT, CDR2 FYEKMQ (reference sequence). The CDR3 loop is CASSLRGAVQPQHF. DNA of the CDR3: TGTGCCAGCAGCTTAAGGGGTGCCGTACAGCCCCAGCATTTT. Complete variable domain (other parts from reference TRBV13 and TRBJ1-5): AAGVIQSPRHLIKEKRETATLKCYPIPRHDTVYWYQQGPGQDPQFLISFYEKMQSDKGSIPDRFSAQQFSDYHSELNMSSLELGDSALYFCASSLRGAVQPQHFGDGTRLSIL.

This chain uses TRBV5-6 with TRBJ1-1, with D tentatively TRBD1 (5 bases). Germline V gives CDR1 SGHDT, CDR2 YYEEEE. There are 13 residues in the CDR3. The ends were cut back, 1 base at V and 4 bases at J, with 8 bases in the middle. CDR3 nucleotides: TGTGCCAGCAGCTTGTTCGGGGGCACTGAAGCTTTCTTT. As protein: CASSLFGGTEAFF.

V usage is TRBV5-4 and J usage is TRBJ1-6; D unclear. The CDR3 consists of 15 residues. V lost 1 base, J lost 8 bases, and 13 bases lay in between. Germline assignment: CDR1 SGHNT and CDR2 YYREEE (reference sequence). The CDR3: CASSLYGKNYSPLHF. CDR3 bases: TGTGCCAGCAGCTTGTACGGCAAAAATTATTCACCCCTCCACTTT.

In its sample, this clone was seen once. The chain couples TRBV5-1 to TRBJ2-7; 10 nucleotides match TRBD2. The germline V gene encodes CDR1 SGHRS and CDR2 YFSETQ. J was trimmed by 6 bases and V by 3 bases; bases with no gene match: 9. CDR3 length: 15 residues. Here the CDR3 DNA reads TGCGCCAGCAGCTCAGGAGCGGGAGGGCCGGGCGAGCAGTACTTC. Protein sequence: CASSSGAGGPGEQYF.

V gene TRBV2 combines with J gene TRBJ1-2; TRBD1 is a possible D gene (5 bases). Trimming left V 2 bases short and J 3 bases short, with 16 bases between. In germline, CDR1 is SNHLY, CDR2 FYNNEI. The CDR3 consists of 16 residues. The CDR3 loop is CASSESPLGGDYGYTF. The CDR3 DNA is TGTGCCAGCAGTGAATCCCCGTTGGGAGGGGACTATGGCTACACCTTC.

This clone turned up a few times. This chain connects TRBV4-2 to TRBJ2-7, with a tentative D call TRBD2 (5 bases). Deletions cut 6 bases from V and 3 bases from J, with 12 bases between. CDR1 is LGHNA and CDR2 is YNFKEQ in the germline V gene. The CDR3 length is 13 residues. CDR3: CASSRIEGYEQYF. CDR3 DNA: TGTGCCAGCAGTCGCATCGAGGGCTACGAGCAGTACTTC.

J is TRBJ2-7 and V is TRBV11-3; tentatively, D is TRBD1 (6 bases). This CDR3 comprises 13 residues. Germline values: CDR1 SGHNT, CDR2 YENEEA. Deletions cut 3 bases from V and 7 bases from J, with 13 bases between. The CDR3 here is CASSLSGQREQYF. As DNA, the CDR3 is TGTGCCAGCAGCTTGTCCGGACAGCGAGAGCAGTACTTC. Based on the CDR3 plus reference TRBV11-3 and TRBJ2-7, the full variable domain is EAGVVQSPRYKIIEKKQPVAFWCNPISGHNTLYWYLQNLGQGPELLIRYENEEAVDDSQLPKDRFSAERLKGVDSTLKIQPAELGDSAVYLCASSLSGQREQYFGPGTRLTVT.

The chain combines TRBV24-1 with TRBJ2-5, with D unclear. The V gene lost 6 bases and the J gene lost 2 bases, with 21 bases spanning the gap. CDR1 and CDR2 (germline): KGHDR, SFDVKD. The CDR3 is 17 residues long. In nucleotides, the CDR3 is TGTGCCACCAGTTCTTGGGATCTGACGACGGGTCAAGAGACCCAGTACTTC. Amino acids: CATSSWDLTTGQETQYF.

The chain has TRBV29-1 and TRBJ2-7, with D perhaps matching TRBD1 (5 bases). V was shortened by 6 bases and J by 2 bases, with 14 bases between the two germline ends. Per the germline V gene, CDR1 is SQVTM and CDR2 is ANQGSEA. CDR3 size: 13 residues. The CDR3 loop is CSVELGAPYEQYF. For the CDR3, the DNA is TGCAGCGTGGAGTTAGGGGCCCCCTACGAGCAGTACTTC.

The genes are TRBV6-4 and TRBJ2-1; 14 positions match TRBD2. Germline V gene sequence: CDR1 MRHNA, CDR2 SNTAGT. The V gene end was trimmed by 6 bases and the J gene end by 0 bases; junction bases not matched to a gene: 7. The CDR3 is 18 amino acids. The CDR3 DNA reads TGTGCCAGCAGCCTCAGGACTAGCGGGAGGAGCTCCTACAATGAGCAGTTCTTC. Translation gives CASSLRTSGRSSYNEQFF.

V usage is TRBV29-1 and J usage is TRBJ2-2; D not resolved. Trimming left V 3 bases short and J 1 base short, with 6 bases between. CDR3 length: 13 amino acids. The germline V gene has CDR1 SQVTM and CDR2 ANQGSEA. The CDR3 nucleotides read TGCAGCGTTGACTCGGAGAACACCGGGGAGCTGTTTTTT. Translated, it gives CSVDSENTGELFF.

This chain joins TRBV28 and TRBJ1-2; D call uncertain. Trimming stripped 6 bases from V and 7 bases from J, with 15 bases between. Germline CDR1 reads MDHEN; CDR2 reads SYDVKM. CDR3 size: 13 residues. CDR3 loop: CASSRGPGGGYTF. In DNA, the CDR3 is TGTGCCAGCAGCCGAGGACCAGGCGGTGGCTACACCTTC.

The chain combines TRBV7-9 with TRBJ1-4, with D possibly matching TRBD1 (5 bases). This CDR3 spans 16 amino acids. Trimming stripped 1 base from V and 3 bases from J, with 12 bases between. Germline V CDR1 and CDR2: SEHNR, FQNEAQ (reference sequence). The CDR3 sequence is CASSLGIGGANEKLFF. CDR3 bases: TGTGCCAGCAGCTTAGGAATTGGGGGAGCTAATGAAAAACTGTTTTTT. The entire variable domain, with the rest obtained from reference TRBV7-9 and TRBJ1-4, is as follows: DTGVSQNPRHKITKRGQNVTFRCDPISEHNRLYWYRQTLGQGPEFLTYFQNEAQLEKSRLLSDRFSAERPKGSFSTLEIQRTEQGDSAMYLCASSLGIGGANEKLFFGSGTQLSVL.

This chain connects TRBV7-2 to TRBJ2-3; D is ambiguous. Germline CDR1 SGHTA, CDR2 FQGNSA. With 7 bases removed from V and 0 bases from J, the gap between germline ends came to 8 bases. The CDR3 covers 13 residues. The DNA for the CDR3 is TGTGCCAGCAACGACCAGAGCACAGATACGCAGTATTTT. It specifies CASNDQSTDTQYF.

V is TRBV6-6 and J is TRBJ2-2; TRBD1 agrees at 8 bases. Germline-derived CDR1 and CDR2 are MNHNY and SVGAGI (reference sequence). With 6 bases clipped from V and 5 bases from J, the junction kept 11 bases outside the gene matches. The CDR3 consists of 16 residues. The CDR3 loop reads CASRNGRQGKTGELFF. For the CDR3, the DNA is TGTGCCAGCAGAAACGGACGACAGGGGAAGACCGGGGAGCTGTTTTTT.

The rearrangement joins TRBV28 to TRBJ1-5, with D hard to call. The CDR3 is made up of 18 amino acids. Between the trimmed V and J ends, which lost 4 bases and 0 bases, there was a span of 19 bases. Germline V gene sequence: CDR1 MDHEN, CDR2 SYDVKM. The CDR3 DNA is TGTGCCAGCAGTTCACCCAACCGGGGAACCCATAGCAATCAGCCCCAGCATTTT. Translated, it gives CASSSPNRGTHSNQPQHF. Drawing the rest from reference TRBV28 and TRBJ1-5, the complete variable domain is DVKVTQSSRYLVKRTGEKVFLECVQDMDHENMFWYRQDPGLGLRLIYFSYDVKMKEKGDIPEGYSVSREKKERFSLILESASTNQTSMYLCASSSPNRGTHSNQPQHFGDGTRLSIL.

The J gene is TRBJ2-2, the V gene TRBV4-1; D gene unclear. Trimming took 1 base from V and 2 from J, leaving 14 bases between them. The CDR3 is made up of 17 amino acids. Germline lookup yields CDR1 MGHRA and CDR2 YSYEKL. The CDR3 is CASSQVGLRGNTGELFF. The CDR3 DNA is TGCGCCAGCAGCCAAGTTGGGCTCCGAGGAAACACCGGGGAGCTGTTTTTT.

V gene TRBV6-2 or TRBV6-3 combines with J gene TRBJ1-5; 7 bases line up with TRBD1. Losses at the gene ends were 2 bases for V and 4 bases for J; bases not matched to a gene: 5. CDR3 length: 15 residues. Germline V gene sequence: CDR1 MNHEY, CDR2 SVGEGT. The CDR3 region has the DNA TGTGCCAGCAGTTACAGGGACAGAGTAAATCAGCCCCAGCATTTT. Translation: CASSYRDRVNQPQHF.

This clone turned up a few times. J is TRBJ2-7 and V is TRBV4-1, with D perhaps TRBD1 (6 bases). CDR1 and CDR2 from the germline V gene are MGHRA and YSYEKL. This CDR3 comprises 15 residues. The V end lost 6 bases, the J end lost 0 bases, and 15 bases lay between the germline ends. In nucleotides, the CDR3 is TGCGCCAGCAGTGGAGTAGGGGGTAACTCCTACGAGCAGTACTTC. This gives the protein CASSGVGGNSYEQYF.

The V and J genes are TRBV7-8 and TRBJ1-3, with 7 nucleotides matching TRBD1. V lost 1 base to trimming and J lost 6 bases; unmatched junction nucleotides: 6. Germline assignment: CDR1 SGHVS and CDR2 FQNEAQ. The CDR3 sequence is 15 residues long. The CDR3 sequence: CASSLGRGRENTIYF. Here the CDR3 DNA reads TGTGCCAGCAGCTTAGGGAGGGGGCGAGAAAACACCATATATTTT.